Listed below are T cell receptor beta chains from one sample, sequenced in a study of radiotherapy plus CTLA-4 blockade in lung cancer. The protocol was immunoSEQ multiplex PCR, while the TCRdb copy is restricted to in-frame clones and leaves out a portion. The table has roughly 44,000 clones, approximately 90% seen once. Sample: peripheral blood, taken from a patient treated with radiotherapy plus ipilimumab. The receptors derive from a human donor with non-small cell lung cancer whose response to radiotherapy plus ipilimumab could not be evaluated. The CDR3 runs from the conserved cysteine through the conserved F or W. A D gene is named only where the DNA matches it firmly. Where a row states a size, it is once, few, many or the class of an expanded clone; other rows omit it.

clone_size | j_call | d_call | v_call | cdr3_aa | cdr3_nt
- | TRBJ2-1 | - | TRBV5-1 | CASSLARGYEQFF | TGCGCCAGCAGCTTGGCCAGAGGGTATGAGCAGTTCTTC
once | TRBJ2-2 | - | TRBV4-3 | CASSQDEGSAGELFF | TGCGCCAGCAGCCAAGATGAAGGGAGCGCCGGGGAGCTGTTTTTT
- | TRBJ1-1 | - | TRBV6-1 | CASRDNSVGHTEAFF | TGTGCCAGCAGGGACAACTCTGTGGGCCACACTGAAGCTTTCTTT
- | TRBJ1-1 | TRBD1 | TRBV11-2 | CASSLDRTGIEAFF | TGTGCCAGCAGCTTAGATCGGACAGGGATTGAAGCTTTCTTT
once | TRBJ2-3 | TRBD1 | TRBV7-9 | CASSLEYRGTQYF | TGTGCCAGCAGCTTAGAGTACAGGGGTACGCAGTATTTT
- | TRBJ2-7 | TRBD2 | TRBV28 | CASTRLAGAYEQYF | TGTGCCAGCACCCGGTTGGCGGGGGCCTACGAGCAGTACTTC
- | TRBJ2-1 | TRBD2 | TRBV10-3 | CAITDGSGRSYNEQFF | TGTGCCATCACCGACGGGAGCGGGAGGTCCTACAATGAGCAGTTCTTC
- | TRBJ2-1 | - | TRBV11-2 | CASSSYGLGGHNEQFF | TGTGCCAGCAGCTCGTATGGTCTCGGGGGGCACAATGAGCAGTTCTTC
few | TRBJ2-7 | TRBD2 | TRBV10-2 | CASSLGAGSTYEQYF | TGCGCCAGCAGCCTTGGAGCGGGGTCAACCTACGAGCAGTACTTC
- | TRBJ2-2 | - | TRBV2 | CASSESRRSNTGELFF | TGTGCCAGCAGTGAAAGCCGGAGATCGAACACCGGGGAGCTGTTTTTT
- | TRBJ1-5 | - | TRBV10-1 | CEQQMVSGNKSDQPQHF | TGCGAACAGCAGATGGTGTCCGGGAATAAGTCGGATCAGCCCCAGCATTTT
- | TRBJ1-6 | TRBD1 | TRBV5-1 | CASSLGTENSPLHF | TGCGCCAGCAGCTTAGGGACAGAGAATTCACCCCTCCACTTT
- | TRBJ2-7 | - | TRBV7-2 | CASSLPSKDEQYF | TGTGCCAGCAGCTTACCTAGTAAGGACGAGCAGTACTTC
- | TRBJ2-7 | TRBD2 | TRBV10-3 | CAISGSGKGGNEQYF | TGTGCCATCAGTGGTAGCGGGAAGGGAGGGAACGAGCAGTACTTC
- | TRBJ1-3 | - | TRBV7-2 | CASTPEGKGNTIYF | TGTGCCAGCACCCCGGAGGGGAAAGGAAACACCATATATTTT
- | TRBJ2-2 | TRBD2 | TRBV2 | CASSGTSRDAGELFF | TGTGCCAGCAGTGGGACTAGCAGGGACGCCGGGGAGCTGTTTTTT
- | TRBJ2-2 | TRBD1 | TRBV12-5 | CASGSLRQGARDTGELFF | TGTGCTAGTGGTTCCTTAAGACAGGGGGCTCGGGACACCGGGGAGCTGTTTTTT
- | TRBJ1-1 | TRBD1 | TRBV5-6 | CASSLVFRTGNGYTEAFF | TGTGCCAGCAGCTTGGTATTTCGGACAGGGAATGGCTACACTGAAGCTTTCTTT
- | TRBJ2-1 | - | TRBV5-4 | CASSLGGGLLRDNEQFF | TGTGCCAGCAGCTTGGGGGGGGGCCTCCTTAGAGACAATGAGCAGTTCTTC
- | TRBJ2-7 | - | TRBV19 | CASSIVGADSYEQYF | TGTGCCAGTAGTATAGTAGGGGCGGACAGCTACGAGCAGTACTTC
- | TRBJ2-7 | TRBD1 | TRBV5-6 | CASSLFTGASYEQYF | TGTGCCAGCAGCTTGTTCACAGGGGCATCCTACGAGCAGTACTTC
- | TRBJ2-4 | TRBD1 | TRBV28 | CASNDREVQYF | TGTGCCAGCAACGACAGGGAAGTTCAGTACTTC
- | TRBJ2-5 | TRBD2 | TRBV5-6 | CASSFWGSGGEQYF | TGTGCCAGCAGCTTCTGGGGCTCGGGGGGAGAGCAGTACTTC
- | TRBJ1-4 | TRBD1 | TRBV2 | CASSPLTGGGFEKLFF | TGTGCCAGCAGTCCACTGACAGGGGGCGGGTTTGAAAAACTGTTTTTT
- | TRBJ1-5 | - | TRBV28 | CASNPGGTSNQPQHF | TGTGCCAGCAACCCGGGCGGGACGAGCAATCAGCCCCAGCATTTT
- | TRBJ1-2 | - | TRBV2 | CASSENSGYTF | TGTGCCAGCAGTGAAAACTCGGGCTACACCTTC
once | TRBJ2-7 | TRBD1 | TRBV7-6 | CASSEGTGVGYEQYF | TGTGCCAGCAGCGAGGGGACAGGGGTAGGCTACGAGCAGTACTTC
- | TRBJ2-5 | - | TRBV6-5 | CASSYFGRDSQETQYF | TGTGCCAGCAGTTATTTTGGCCGGGATAGCCAAGAGACCCAGTACTTC
- | TRBJ2-1 | - | TRBV6-5 | CASSYRPLGAQFF | TGTGCCAGCAGTTATCGCCCCCTAGGAGCGCAGTTCTTC
- | TRBJ2-2 | TRBD1 | TRBV5-8 | CASSLARGTGNTGELFF | TGTGCCAGCAGCTTGGCCAGGGGGACAGGGAACACCGGGGAGCTGTTTTTT
few | TRBJ2-1 | - | TRBV4-1 | CASSQELGGGGWSASYNEQFF | TGCGCCAGCAGCCAAGAGTTGGGGGGAGGCGGTTGGTCTGCCTCCTACAATGAGCAGTTCTTC
- | TRBJ2-1 | TRBD1 | TRBV12-5 | CASGPGQGAGYNEQFF | TGTGCTAGTGGACCCGGACAGGGCGCGGGATACAATGAGCAGTTCTTC
- | TRBJ2-3 | - | TRBV7-2 | CASSLFALKGDTQYF | TGTGCCAGCAGCTTATTCGCGTTAAAGGGGGATACGCAGTATTTT
- | TRBJ1-2 | - | TRBV9 | CASSAGAPGHGLANYGYTF | TGTGCCAGCAGCGCTGGGGCACCGGGACATGGGTTAGCTAACTATGGCTACACCTTC
once | TRBJ2-5 | TRBD2 | TRBV28 | CASTLAGGSYQETQYF | TGTGCCAGCACCCTAGCGGGAGGGTCGTACCAAGAGACCCAGTACTTC
- | TRBJ1-1 | - | TRBV19 | CASRTTGGGLGGTEAFF | TGTGCCAGTAGAACTACAGGTGGGGGACTGGGGGGTACTGAAGCTTTCTTT
- | TRBJ2-7 | - | TRBV20-1 | CSQSGIGEQYF | TGCAGCCAGTCAGGAATAGGCGAGCAGTACTTC
- | TRBJ1-1 | - | TRBV18 | CASSPGTGSDGAFF | TGTGCCAGCTCACCGGGTACAGGGAGCGATGGAGCTTTCTTT
- | TRBJ2-1 | - | TRBV7-9 | CASTLGRGGDREQFF | TGTGCCAGCACCCTGGGAAGGGGCGGAGACAGGGAGCAGTTCTTC
- | TRBJ1-6 | TRBD1 | TRBV9 | CASRAGTGGTLPLHF | TGTGCCAGCAGGGCCGGGACAGGGGGCACCTTACCCCTCCACTTT
- | TRBJ2-3 | TRBD1 | TRBV29-1 | CSVRPAIGDRGRTDTQYF | TGCAGCGTTCGGCCGGCCATCGGGGACAGGGGAAGGACAGATACGCAGTATTTT
- | TRBJ2-1 | TRBD2 | TRBV6-4 | CASSDGLAGYNEQFF | TGTGCCAGCAGTGACGGGCTAGCGGGCTACAATGAGCAGTTCTTC
- | TRBJ1-5 | - | TRBV7-2 | CASSLGGYRGNQPQHF | TGTGCCAGCAGCTTAGGGGGATACAGGGGCAATCAGCCCCAGCATTTT
- | TRBJ1-1 | TRBD1 | TRBV6-1 | CASREQGGSEAFF | TGTGCCAGCAGGGAGCAGGGGGGCTCTGAAGCTTTCTTT
- | TRBJ2-1 | - | TRBV18 | CASSSPVQSLNEQFF | TGTGCCAGCTCTTCACCTGTACAGTCGCTGAATGAGCAGTTCTTC
- | TRBJ2-6 | - | TRBV7-9 | CASSLAQLSGSSGANVLTF | TGTGCCAGCAGCTTAGCGCAGCTTAGCGGCAGCTCTGGGGCCAACGTCCTGACTTTC
- | TRBJ2-3 | - | TRBV7-9 | CASSFETSTDTQYF | TGTGCCAGCAGCTTCGAGACTAGCACAGATACGCAGTATTTT
- | TRBJ2-7 | - | TRBV6-5 | CASSYSGMDEQYF | TGTGCCAGCAGTTACTCGGGCATGGACGAGCAGTACTTC
- | TRBJ2-7 | TRBD2 | TRBV9 | CASSPGTSSFYEQYF | TGTGCCAGCAGCCCGGGGACTAGCAGTTTCTACGAGCAGTACTTC
- | TRBJ1-1 | - | TRBV7-9 | CASSLAREAFF | TGTGCCAGCAGCTTAGCGCGCGAAGCTTTCTTT
- | TRBJ2-3 | TRBD2 | TRBV25-1 | CASSGGGASTDTQYF | TGTGCCAGCAGCGGCGGGGGGGCGTCCACAGATACGCAGTATTTT
- | TRBJ2-5 | TRBD1 | TRBV7-8 | CASSPGDRGRETQYF | TGTGCCAGCAGCCCGGGGGACAGGGGGCGTGAGACCCAGTACTTC
- | TRBJ1-2 | - | TRBV7-2 | CASSLAQGTPTAGYTF | TGTGCCAGCAGCTTAGCGCAGGGAACTCCTACGGCGGGCTACACCTTC
- | TRBJ1-2 | TRBD1 | TRBV27 | CASSTRTGFYGYTF | TGTGCCAGCAGTACCCGGACAGGGTTCTATGGCTACACCTTC
few | TRBJ2-4 | TRBD2 | TRBV30 | CAWSVGTSGSDIQYF | TGTGCCTGGAGTGTAGGAACTAGCGGGAGTGACATTCAGTACTTC
- | TRBJ2-7 | TRBD2 | TRBV6-5 | CASSYMREPPTEQYF | TGTGCCAGCAGTTATATGCGGGAGCCCCCTACGGAGCAGTACTTC
- | TRBJ2-7 | TRBD1 | TRBV6-6 | CASSTGTGGSSEQYF | TGTGCCAGCAGCACCGGGACAGGGGGCTCGTCCGAGCAGTACTTC
once | TRBJ2-7 | - | TRBV7-2 | CASSLMRIGAGEQYF | TGTGCCAGCAGCTTAATGAGGATAGGGGCAGGGGAGCAGTACTTC